The subject of this entry is one T cell receptor beta chain. While infection was still active, Seattle patients were enrolled and then followed longitudinally. In the original workflow: Quantification of nucleated cells was approximated via reference gene primer amplification. Clones were read by immunoSEQ multiplex PCR, and TCRdb kept only the in-frame ones, dropping some. Clonal size and the V and J genes are those of that table, whereas D and trimming came from the DNA. This table holds fewer than 700,000 clones, 85% to 90% found once. This sample was included in a study of blood T cell repertoires in COVID-19. Study information: Sources were T cells, B-cell-depleted T cells, or PBMCs; the material itself was cDNA or gDNA.

V shed 5 bases, J shed 5 bases, and the junction held 12 bases outside the gene matches. The germline gives CDR1 MNHEY, CDR2 SMNVEV (reference sequence). The CDR3 is made up of 17 amino acids. The sequenced sample was peripheral blood. The chain employs TRBV27 and TRBJ1-4; 9 bases align to TRBD1. The clonotype comes from a woman aged 50 to 60 with COVID-19, enrolled during active disease. The CDR3 nucleotides are TGTGCCAGCAGTCTCGTCCCGGGACAGGGCCCAAATGAAAAACTGTTTTTT. This codes for CASSLVPGQGPNEKLFF.